These 5 T cell receptor beta chains came from one sample sequenced in a study of T cell responses to AZD1222 COVID-19 vaccine. The table came from immunoSEQ multiplex PCR; TCRdb's copy has only in-frame clones and leaves some out. The top ten clones hold 20% to 30% of a sample with about 96,000 clones, 90% of them seen once. The sample consisted of peripheral blood, taken on day 0 of AZD1222 vaccination. The receptors here all came from an adult in good health.

The chain has TRBV6-5 and TRBJ2-7; 8 nucleotides match TRBD1. Trimming took 0 bases from V and 4 from J; bases not matched to a gene: 5. This CDR3 has 15 amino acids. Germline V gene sequence: CDR1 MNHEY, CDR2 SVGAGI. The CDR3 is CASSYSGRGPYEQYF. Written as DNA, the CDR3 is TGTGCCAGCAGTTACTCGGGCAGGGGGCCTTACGAGCAGTACTTC.

This chain joins TRBV5-1 and TRBJ2-3; D possibly uses TRBD1 or TRBD2 (5 bases each). The length of the CDR3 is 13 residues. The germline CDR1 and CDR2 sequences are SGHRS and YFSETQ. V was cut by 4 bases and J by 5 bases, with 11 bases left in between. The CDR3 coding sequence is TGCGCCAGCAGCAGGGGAGTCGGAGATACGCAGTATTTT. As protein: CASSRGVGDTQYF.

The chain joins TRBV2 to TRBJ2-2; D gene ambiguous. CDR1 is SNHLY, CDR2 FYNNEI, per germline. The V end was cut by 7 bases, the J end by 2 bases, with 8 bases between. This CDR3 region has 13 residues. The CDR3, as DNA: TGTGCCAGCAATGCTCGAAACACCGGGGAGCTGTTTTTT. Translating gives CASNARNTGELFF.

This sequence joins TRBV9 and TRBJ2-5; 7 nucleotides align to TRBD2. The CDR3 spans 15 residues. The ends lost 0 bases at V and 4 bases at J; junction bases unmatched: 6. The V gene's germline CDR1 is SGDLS and CDR2 YYNGEE. CDR3 sequence reads: CASSVAGGSIETQYF. DNA of the CDR3: TGTGCCAGCAGCGTAGCCGGCGGGAGCATAGAGACCCAGTACTTC.

The rearrangement uses TRBV5-4 and TRBJ2-5; D possibly uses TRBD1 or TRBD2 (6 bases each). The germline V gene encodes CDR1 SGHNT and CDR2 YYREEE (reference sequence). Trimming removed 7 bases at V and 6 bases at J, with 19 bases between. The length of the CDR3 is 14 residues. The CDR3 reads CASEKPGAAKTQYF. CDR3 coding DNA: TGTGCCAGCGAAAAGCCGGGGGCTGCGAAGACCCAGTACTTC.